This T cell receptor (beta chain) was sequenced in a study of cytomegalovirus exposure and HLA in healthy donors. Across the whole study: Assignment to the Caucasian-associated ancestry cluster applied to around 80% of the roughly 410 genotyped donors.

The PCR made use of 60 Vbeta and 13 Jbeta primers. Measured with immunoSEQ multiplex PCR; TCRdb has only the in-frame clones, and not every one. The sample consists of about 120,000 clones, roughly 80% of them appearing once. Deletions cut 4 bases from V and 0 bases from J, with 14 bases between. This CDR3 is built from 16 residues. CDR1 and CDR2 from the germline V gene are SGHRS and YFSETQ. With respect to this clone: What it binds is unknown.

Regarding the study as a whole: More than 15,000 TCR beta sequences were associated with HLA alleles at 0.05 false discovery rate in a later analysis. Later on, an analysis found that several of the most significant clusters appeared to be linked to common viral pathogens, which included parvovirus B19. The authors judged a highly shared variant cluster likely a sequencing artifact.

The chain links TRBV5-1 to TRBJ1-3; D gene unclear. Sequencing used PBMCs. This receptor was obtained from a middle-aged man in good health and CMV-seropositive. CDR3 nucleotides: TGCGCCAGCAGCAAAGGAGACGGGAGCTCTGGAAACACCATATATTTT. Residues: CASSKGDGSSGNTIYF.